This TCR beta chain originates from a study of STAT3 mutations in large granular lymphocyte leukemia. Background on the study: Immunosuppressive therapy was given to more than half of T-LGLL patients.

Whole-study findings and limits: In several patients, dominant TCR clone burden exceeded STAT3 mutant burden. Every T-cell large granular lymphocyte leukemia patient had at least one immunodominant TCR beta clonotype.

Average productive template count per sample was about 44,000. Produced via immunoSEQ multiplex PCR; TCRdb's table is partial and in-frame only. The sample records roughly 25,000 clones, about 95% being singletons. With 3 bases clipped from V and 4 bases from J, the junction kept 10 bases outside the gene matches. Germline CDR1 is SEHNR and CDR2 is FQNEAQ (reference sequence). The length of the CDR3 is 16 residues. Worth noting for this clone: Antigen specificity is unknown.

The sequenced sample was peripheral blood mononuclear cells. The sequence was obtained from a middle-aged man with T-cell large granular lymphocyte leukemia. Some clones in this sample may be carry-over from other donors' samples. The chain links TRBV7-9 to TRBJ2-7; 9 positions agree with TRBD1. The CDR3 protein is CASSFLPAGQGYEQYF. Here the CDR3 DNA reads TGTGCCAGCAGCTTTCTCCCGGCCGGACAGGGGTACGAGCAGTACTTC.